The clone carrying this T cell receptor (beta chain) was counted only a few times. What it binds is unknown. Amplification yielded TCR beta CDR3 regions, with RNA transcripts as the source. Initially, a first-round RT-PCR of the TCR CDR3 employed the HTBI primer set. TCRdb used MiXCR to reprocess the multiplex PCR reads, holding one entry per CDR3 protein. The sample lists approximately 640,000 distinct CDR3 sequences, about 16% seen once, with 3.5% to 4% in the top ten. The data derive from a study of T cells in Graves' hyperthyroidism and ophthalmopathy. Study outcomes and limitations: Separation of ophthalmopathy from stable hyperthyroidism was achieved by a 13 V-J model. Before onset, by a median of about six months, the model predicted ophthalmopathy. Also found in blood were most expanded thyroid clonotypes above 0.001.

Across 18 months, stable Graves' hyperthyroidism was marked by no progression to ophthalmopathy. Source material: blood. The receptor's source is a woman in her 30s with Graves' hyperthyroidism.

CDR3 bases: TGTGCCAGCAGTTCATACCCCTCTCACCGGGGGAACACCGGGGAGCTGTTTTTT. Translated: CASSSYPSHRGNTGELFF. The rearrangement links TRBV6-2 or TRBV6-3 to TRBJ2-2; tentatively, D is TRBD2 (5 bases). The CDR3 contains 18 residues. Trimming shortened V by 4 bases and J by 1 base, and 19 bases separated the two germline ends. In germline, CDR1 is MNHEY, CDR2 SVGEGT.